This TCR beta chain was retrieved from a study of shared clonotypes between healthy human individuals. Overall study results and limits: Among non-shared clonotypes, generation probabilities were lower than among those shared by all four donors. Rarefaction indicated that sorted-subset sequencing remained incomplete although depth was large.

The protocol was immunoSEQ multiplex PCR, while the TCRdb copy is restricted to in-frame clones and leaves out a portion. Found here are around 2.1 million clones, more than 90% of them singletons; the top ten hold around 0.13%. Turning to this clone: The antigen remains undetermined.

The material sequenced was naive CD4+ T cells sorted from blood. Subset of the sample: CD45RA+ positively selected. This TCR derives from a young man in good health.

CDR3 sequence: CASSFWDRDHEQYF. The CDR3 DNA reads TGTGCCAGCAGCTTTTGGGACAGGGACCACGAGCAGTACTTC. This chain connects TRBV7-9 to TRBJ2-7; 9 bases fit TRBD1. This CDR3 spans 14 amino acids. V dropped 3 bases and J dropped 5; count of bases not matched to a gene: 5. The germline gives CDR1 SEHNR, CDR2 FQNEAQ (reference sequence).